This T cell receptor (beta chain) was sequenced during a study of shared clonotypes between healthy human individuals. Study-level findings and limits: Despite large depth, sorted-subset datasets appeared incompletely sequenced. Relative to memory subsets, naive subsets generally showed larger estimated richness.

This clone was counted a few times. Its antigen is not known. Donors had no recently reported acute infections or vaccinations and were HIV-negative. CDR1 is LNHDA and CDR2 is SQIVND in the germline V gene (reference sequence). Trimming stripped 8 bases from V and 3 bases from J, with 16 bases between. The length of the CDR3 is 14 residues. The protocol was immunoSEQ multiplex PCR, while the TCRdb copy is restricted to in-frame clones and leaves out a portion. Here the sample spans roughly 760,000 clones, over 65% being singletons. Material: memory CD4+ T cells sorted from blood. Indicated subset: CD45RA-negative fraction. This receptor was identified in a woman between 25 and 40 years old in good health. The chain employs TRBV19 and TRBJ1-2; perhaps TRBD1 as D (6 bases). For the CDR3, the DNA is TGTGCCAGTTGGACATTACAGGGTGACTATGGCTACACCTTC. It specifies CASWTLQGDYGYTF.